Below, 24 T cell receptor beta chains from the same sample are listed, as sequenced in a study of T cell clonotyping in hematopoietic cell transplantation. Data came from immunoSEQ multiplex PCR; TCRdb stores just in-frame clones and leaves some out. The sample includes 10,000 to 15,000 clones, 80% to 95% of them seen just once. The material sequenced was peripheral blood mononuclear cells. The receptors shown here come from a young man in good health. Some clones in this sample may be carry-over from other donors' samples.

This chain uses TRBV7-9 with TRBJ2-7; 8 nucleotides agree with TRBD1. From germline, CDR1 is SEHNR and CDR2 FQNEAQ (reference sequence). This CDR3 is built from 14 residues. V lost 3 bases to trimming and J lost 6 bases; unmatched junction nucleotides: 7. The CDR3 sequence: CASSLGDRNGEQYF. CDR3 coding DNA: TGTGCCAGCAGCTTGGGGGACAGGAATGGCGAGCAGTACTTC.

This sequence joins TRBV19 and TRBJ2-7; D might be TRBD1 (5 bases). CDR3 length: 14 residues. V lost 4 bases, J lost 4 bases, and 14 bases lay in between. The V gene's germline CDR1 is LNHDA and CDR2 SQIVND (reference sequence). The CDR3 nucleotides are TGTGCCAGTAGTACTACAGCGACAGCATACGAGCAGTACTTC. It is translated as CASSTTATAYEQYF.

CDR3 sequence reads: CASSQERLGELFF. In nucleotides, the CDR3 is TGTGCCAGCAGCCAAGAAAGACTGGGGGAGCTGTTTTTT. This chain uses TRBV4-2 with TRBJ2-2; D ambiguous. The CDR3 runs 13 residues. V lost 0 bases, J lost 8 bases, and 7 bases lay in between. Germline CDR1 reads LGHNA; CDR2 reads YNFKEQ.

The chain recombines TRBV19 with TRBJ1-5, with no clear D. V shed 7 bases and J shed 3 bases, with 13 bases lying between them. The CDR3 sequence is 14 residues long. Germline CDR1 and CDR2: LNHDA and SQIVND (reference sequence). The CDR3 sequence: CASTPAGSNQPQHF. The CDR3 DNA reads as TGTGCCAGTACTCCGGCGGGATCCAATCAGCCCCAGCATTTT.

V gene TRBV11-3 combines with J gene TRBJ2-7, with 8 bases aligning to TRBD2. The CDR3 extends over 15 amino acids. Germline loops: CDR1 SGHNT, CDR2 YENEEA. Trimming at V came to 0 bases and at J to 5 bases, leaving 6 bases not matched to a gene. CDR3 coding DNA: TGTGCCAGCAGCTTAGAGGGGACTAGGGGGAACGAGCAGTACTTC. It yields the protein CASSLEGTRGNEQYF.

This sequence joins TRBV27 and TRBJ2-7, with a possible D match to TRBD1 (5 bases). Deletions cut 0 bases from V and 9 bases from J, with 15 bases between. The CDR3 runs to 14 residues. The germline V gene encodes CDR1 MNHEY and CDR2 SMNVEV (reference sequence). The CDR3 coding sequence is TGTGCCAGCAGTTTATCCCAGGGCCCCCTAGGGCAGTACTTC. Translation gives CASSLSQGPLGQYF.

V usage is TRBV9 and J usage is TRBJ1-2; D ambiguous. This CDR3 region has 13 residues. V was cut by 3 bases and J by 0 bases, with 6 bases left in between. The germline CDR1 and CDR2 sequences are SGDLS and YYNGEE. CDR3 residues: CASSETANYGYTF. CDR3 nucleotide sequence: TGTGCCAGCAGCGAAACAGCTAACTATGGCTACACCTTC.

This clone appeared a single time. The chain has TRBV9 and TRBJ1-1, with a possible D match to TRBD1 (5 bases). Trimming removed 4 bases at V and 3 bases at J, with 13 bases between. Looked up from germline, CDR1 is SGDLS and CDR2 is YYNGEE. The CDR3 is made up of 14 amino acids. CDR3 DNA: TGTGCCAGCAGCCCGAGTGGGGCAGACACTGAAGCTTTCTTT. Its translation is CASSPSGADTEAFF.

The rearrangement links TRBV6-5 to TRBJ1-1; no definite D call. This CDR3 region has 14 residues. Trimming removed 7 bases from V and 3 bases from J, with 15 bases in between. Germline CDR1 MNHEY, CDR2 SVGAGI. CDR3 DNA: TGTGCCAGCACCCTCCGGCAGTCTGACACTGAAGCTTTCTTT. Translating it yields CASTLRQSDTEAFF.

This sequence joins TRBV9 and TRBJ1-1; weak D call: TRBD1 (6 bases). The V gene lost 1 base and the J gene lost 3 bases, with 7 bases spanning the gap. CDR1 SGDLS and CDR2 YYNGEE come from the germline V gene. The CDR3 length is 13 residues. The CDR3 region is CASSVHRDTEAFF. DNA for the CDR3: TGTGCCAGCAGCGTACACAGGGACACTGAAGCTTTCTTT. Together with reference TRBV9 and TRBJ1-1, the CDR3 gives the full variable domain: DSGVTQTPKHLITATGQRVTLRCSPRSGDLSVYWYQQSLDQGLQFLIQYYNGEERAKGNILERFSAQQFPDLHSELNLSSLELGDSALYFCASSVHRDTEAFFGQGTRLTVV.

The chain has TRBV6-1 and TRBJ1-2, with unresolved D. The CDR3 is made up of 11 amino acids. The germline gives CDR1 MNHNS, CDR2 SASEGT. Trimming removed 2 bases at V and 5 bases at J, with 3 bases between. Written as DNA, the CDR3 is TGTGCCAGCAGTGAAATTTATGGCTACACCTTC. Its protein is CASSEIYGYTF.

The CDR3 region is CASTTVAGPGETQYF. DNA for the CDR3: TGTGCCAGCACTACGGTAGCGGGGCCAGGGGAGACCCAGTACTTC. The V gene is TRBV6-5, the J gene TRBJ2-5, with 8 bases matching TRBD2. After removal of 7 bases from V and 5 bases from J, the junction contained 12 bases not matched to a gene. This CDR3 comprises 15 residues. Germline-derived CDR1 and CDR2 are MNHEY and SVGAGI.

As DNA, the CDR3 is TGTGCCAGCAGCCAAGGGGGGGCCGCAGATACGCAGTATTTT. This codes for CASSQGGAADTQYF. The V gene is TRBV13, the J gene TRBJ2-3; perhaps TRBD2 as D (7 bases). This CDR3 contains 14 residues. The ends were cut back, 5 bases at V and 4 bases at J, with 13 bases in the middle. Germline V CDR1 and CDR2: PRHDT, FYEKMQ (reference sequence).

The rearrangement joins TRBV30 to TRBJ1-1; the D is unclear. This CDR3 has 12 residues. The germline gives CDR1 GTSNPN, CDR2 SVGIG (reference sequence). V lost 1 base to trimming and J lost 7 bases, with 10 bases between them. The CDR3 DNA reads TGTGCCTGGAGTGCGAGAAGATTTGAAGCTTTCTTT. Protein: CAWSARRFEAFF.

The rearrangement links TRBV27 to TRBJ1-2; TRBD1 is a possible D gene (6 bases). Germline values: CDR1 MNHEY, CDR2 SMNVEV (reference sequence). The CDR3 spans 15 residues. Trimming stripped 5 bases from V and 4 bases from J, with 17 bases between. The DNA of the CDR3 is TGTGCCAGCAGTATCCGACAGGACAGTGTCTATGGCTACACCTTC. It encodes CASSIRQDSVYGYTF.

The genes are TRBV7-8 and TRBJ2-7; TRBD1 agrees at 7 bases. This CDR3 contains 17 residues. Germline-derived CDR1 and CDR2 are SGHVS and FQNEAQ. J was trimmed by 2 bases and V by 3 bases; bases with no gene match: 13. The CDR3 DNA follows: TGTGCCAGCAGCTTGGGTCCCGGGACAGTTCCACCCTACGAGCAGTACTTC. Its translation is CASSLGPGTVPPYEQYF.

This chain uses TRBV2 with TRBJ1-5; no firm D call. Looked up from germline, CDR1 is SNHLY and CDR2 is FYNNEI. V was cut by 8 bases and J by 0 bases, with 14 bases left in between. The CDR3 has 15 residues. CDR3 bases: TGTGCCAGCCGCACCTCGACAAGTAGCAATCAGCCCCAGCATTTT. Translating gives CASRTSTSSNQPQHF.

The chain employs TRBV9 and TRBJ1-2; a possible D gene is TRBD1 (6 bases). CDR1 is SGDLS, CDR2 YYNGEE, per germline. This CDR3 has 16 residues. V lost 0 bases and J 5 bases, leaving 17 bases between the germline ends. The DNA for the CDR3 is TGTGCCAGCAGCGTAGACCTCAGGGGCGCGGGGTATGGCTACACCTTC. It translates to CASSVDLRGAGYGYTF.

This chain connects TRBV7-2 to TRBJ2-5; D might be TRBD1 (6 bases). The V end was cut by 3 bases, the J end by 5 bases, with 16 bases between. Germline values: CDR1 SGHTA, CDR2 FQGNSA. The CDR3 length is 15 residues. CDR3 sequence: CASSFFTGSRETQYF. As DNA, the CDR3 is TGTGCCAGCAGCTTCTTCACAGGGTCAAGGGAGACCCAGTACTTC.

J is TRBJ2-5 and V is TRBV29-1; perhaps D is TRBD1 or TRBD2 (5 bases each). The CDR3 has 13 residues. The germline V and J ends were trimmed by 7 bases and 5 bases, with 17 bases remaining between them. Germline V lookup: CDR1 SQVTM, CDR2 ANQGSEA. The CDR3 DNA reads TGCAGCGCGCCCGGGACCTACGAGGAGACCCAGTACTTC. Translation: CSAPGTYEETQYF.

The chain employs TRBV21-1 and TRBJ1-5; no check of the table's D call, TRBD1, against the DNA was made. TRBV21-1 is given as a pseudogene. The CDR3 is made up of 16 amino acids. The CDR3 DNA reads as TGTGCCAGCAGCAAGTTTACAGAGACCTCCAATCAGCCCCAGCATTTT. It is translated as CASSKFTETSNQPQHF.

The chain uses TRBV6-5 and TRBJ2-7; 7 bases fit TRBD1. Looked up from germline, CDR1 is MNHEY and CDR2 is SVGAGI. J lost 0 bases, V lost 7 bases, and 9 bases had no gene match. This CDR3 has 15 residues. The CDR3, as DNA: TGTGCCAGCAAGGTACAGGGGATAGACTCCTACGAGCAGTACTTC. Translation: CASKVQGIDSYEQYF.

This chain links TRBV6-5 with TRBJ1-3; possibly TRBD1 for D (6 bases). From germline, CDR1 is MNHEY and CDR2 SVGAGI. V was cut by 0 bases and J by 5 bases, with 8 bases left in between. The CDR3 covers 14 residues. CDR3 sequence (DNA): TGTGCCAGCAGTTACTCGGACAGAAGAAACACCATATATTTT. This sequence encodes CASSYSDRRNTIYF.

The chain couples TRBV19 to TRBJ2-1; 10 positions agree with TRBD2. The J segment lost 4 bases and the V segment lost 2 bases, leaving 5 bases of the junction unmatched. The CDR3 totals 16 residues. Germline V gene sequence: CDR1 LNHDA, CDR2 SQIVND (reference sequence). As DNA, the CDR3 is TGTGCCAGTAGTATAACAGCGGGGGGGATTTACAATGAGCAGTTCTTC. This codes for CASSITAGGIYNEQFF.